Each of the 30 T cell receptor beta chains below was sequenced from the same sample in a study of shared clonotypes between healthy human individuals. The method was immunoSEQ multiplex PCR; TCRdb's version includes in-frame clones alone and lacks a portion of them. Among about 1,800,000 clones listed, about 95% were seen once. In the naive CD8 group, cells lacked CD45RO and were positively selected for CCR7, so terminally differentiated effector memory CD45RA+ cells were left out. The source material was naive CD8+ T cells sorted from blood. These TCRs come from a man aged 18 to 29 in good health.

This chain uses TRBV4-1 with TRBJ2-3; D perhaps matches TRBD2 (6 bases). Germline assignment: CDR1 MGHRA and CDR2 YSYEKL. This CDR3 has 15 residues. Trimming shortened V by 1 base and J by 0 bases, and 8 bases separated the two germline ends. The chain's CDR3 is CASSQASESTDTQYF. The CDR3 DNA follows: TGCGCCAGCAGCCAAGCTAGCGAGAGCACAGATACGCAGTATTTT.

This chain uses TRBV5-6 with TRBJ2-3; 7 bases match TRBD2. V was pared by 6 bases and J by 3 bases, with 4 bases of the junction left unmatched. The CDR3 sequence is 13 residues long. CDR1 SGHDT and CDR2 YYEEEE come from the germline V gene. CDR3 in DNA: TGTGCCAGCACGGGCGGGGGTACAGATACGCAGTATTTT. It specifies CASTGGGTDTQYF.

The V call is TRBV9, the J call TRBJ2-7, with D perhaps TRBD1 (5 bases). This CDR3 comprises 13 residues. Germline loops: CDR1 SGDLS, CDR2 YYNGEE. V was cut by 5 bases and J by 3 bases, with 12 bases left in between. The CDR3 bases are TGTGCCAGCAGTAGGGGTGGCGGCTACGAGCAGTACTTC. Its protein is CASSRGGGYEQYF.

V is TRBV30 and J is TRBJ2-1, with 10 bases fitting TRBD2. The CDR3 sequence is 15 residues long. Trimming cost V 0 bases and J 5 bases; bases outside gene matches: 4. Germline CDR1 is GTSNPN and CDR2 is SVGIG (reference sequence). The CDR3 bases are TGTGCCTGGAGTGTAGCGGGGGGGCCGGACAATGAGCAGTTCTTC. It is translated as CAWSVAGGPDNEQFF.

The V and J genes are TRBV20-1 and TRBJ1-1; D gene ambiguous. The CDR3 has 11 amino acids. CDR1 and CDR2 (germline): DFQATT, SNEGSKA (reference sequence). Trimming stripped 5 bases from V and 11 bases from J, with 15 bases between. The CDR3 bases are TGCAGTGCTTCTGACGGGTATCCGGCTTTCTTT. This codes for CSASDGYPAFF.

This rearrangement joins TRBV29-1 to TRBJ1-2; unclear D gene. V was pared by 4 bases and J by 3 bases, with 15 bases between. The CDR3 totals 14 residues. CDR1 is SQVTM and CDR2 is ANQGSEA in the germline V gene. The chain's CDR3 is CSVGPYGVHYGYTF. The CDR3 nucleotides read TGCAGCGTTGGCCCCTATGGGGTCCACTATGGCTACACCTTC.

The CDR3 bases are TGTGCCAGCAGCATGACAAGGTACCAAGAGACCCAGTACTTC. The encoded protein is CASSMTRYQETQYF. The chain combines TRBV11-2 with TRBJ2-5; D not resolved. The CDR3 has 14 amino acids. Germline V lookup: CDR1 SGHAT, CDR2 FQNNGV. Trimming left V 5 bases short and J 0 bases short, with 10 bases between.

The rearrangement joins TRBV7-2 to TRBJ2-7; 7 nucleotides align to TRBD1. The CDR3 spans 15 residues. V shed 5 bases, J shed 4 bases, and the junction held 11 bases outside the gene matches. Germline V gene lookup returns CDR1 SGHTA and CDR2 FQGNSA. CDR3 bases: TGTGCCAGCAGCCAGATGGACAGGCCCTTATACGAGCAGTACTTC. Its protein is CASSQMDRPLYEQYF.

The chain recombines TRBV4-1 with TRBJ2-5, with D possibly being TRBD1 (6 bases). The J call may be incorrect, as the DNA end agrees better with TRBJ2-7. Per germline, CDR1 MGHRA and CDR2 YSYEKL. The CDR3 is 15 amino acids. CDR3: CASSHRTASSYEQYF. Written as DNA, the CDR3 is TGCGCCAGCAGCCATCGGACAGCCAGCTCCTACGAGCAGTACTTC.

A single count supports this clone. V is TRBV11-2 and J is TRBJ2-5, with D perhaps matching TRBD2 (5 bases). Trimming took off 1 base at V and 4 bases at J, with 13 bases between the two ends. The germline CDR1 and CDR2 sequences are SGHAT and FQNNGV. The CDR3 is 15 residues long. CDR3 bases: TGTGCCAGCAGCTTAGGAGGGAGCATCGTAGAGACCCAGTACTTC. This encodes CASSLGGSIVETQYF.

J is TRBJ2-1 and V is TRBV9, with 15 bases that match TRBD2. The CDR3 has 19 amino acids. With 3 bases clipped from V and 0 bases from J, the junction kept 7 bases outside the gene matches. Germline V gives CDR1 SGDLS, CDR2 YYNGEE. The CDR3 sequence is CASSAGLAGGASSYNEQFF. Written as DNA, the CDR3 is TGTGCCAGCAGCGCAGGACTAGCGGGAGGGGCAAGCTCCTACAATGAGCAGTTCTTC.

The CDR3 reads CASSYSPEGRNSPLHF. The CDR3 coding sequence is TGTGCCAGCAGTTACTCCCCGGAGGGTAGAAATTCACCCCTCCACTTT. V is TRBV6-5 and J is TRBJ1-6, with D uncertain. The CDR3 is 16 amino acids. The V and J ends lost 0 bases and 7 bases respectively, with 13 bases between them. Germline V gives CDR1 MNHEY, CDR2 SVGAGI.

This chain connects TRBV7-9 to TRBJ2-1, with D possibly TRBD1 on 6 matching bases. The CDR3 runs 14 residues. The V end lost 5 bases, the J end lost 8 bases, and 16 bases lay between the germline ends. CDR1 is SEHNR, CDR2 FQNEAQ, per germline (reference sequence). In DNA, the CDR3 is TGTGCCAGCAGCCATCCCGACAGGATCGATGAGCAGTTCTTC. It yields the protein CASSHPDRIDEQFF.

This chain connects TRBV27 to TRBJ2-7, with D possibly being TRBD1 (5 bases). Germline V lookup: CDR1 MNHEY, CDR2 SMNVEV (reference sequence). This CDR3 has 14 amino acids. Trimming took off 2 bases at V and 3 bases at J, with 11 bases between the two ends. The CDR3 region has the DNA TGTGCCAGCAGTTTAAAGGGGTCCCTCTACGAGCAGTACTTC. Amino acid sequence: CASSLKGSLYEQYF.

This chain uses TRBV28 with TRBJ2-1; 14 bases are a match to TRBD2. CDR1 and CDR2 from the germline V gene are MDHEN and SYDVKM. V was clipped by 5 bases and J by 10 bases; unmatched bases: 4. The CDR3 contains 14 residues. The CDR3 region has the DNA TGTGCCAGCAGTACCGGGACTAGCGGGGGAGAGCAGTTCTTC. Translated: CASSTGTSGGEQFF.

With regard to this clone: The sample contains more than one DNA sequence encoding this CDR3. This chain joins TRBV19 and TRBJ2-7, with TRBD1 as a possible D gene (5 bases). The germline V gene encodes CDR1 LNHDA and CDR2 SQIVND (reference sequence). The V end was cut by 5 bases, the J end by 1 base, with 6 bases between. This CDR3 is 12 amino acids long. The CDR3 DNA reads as TGTGCCAGTAGTGGGGCATCCTACGAGCAGTACTTC. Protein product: CASSGASYEQYF.

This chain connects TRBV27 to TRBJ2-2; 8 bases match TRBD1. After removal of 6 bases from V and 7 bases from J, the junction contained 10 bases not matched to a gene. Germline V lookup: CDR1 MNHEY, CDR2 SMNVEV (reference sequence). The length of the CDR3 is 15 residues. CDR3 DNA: TGTGCCAGCAGATCGAAGGACAGGGTCTACGGGGAGCTGTTTTTT. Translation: CASRSKDRVYGELFF.

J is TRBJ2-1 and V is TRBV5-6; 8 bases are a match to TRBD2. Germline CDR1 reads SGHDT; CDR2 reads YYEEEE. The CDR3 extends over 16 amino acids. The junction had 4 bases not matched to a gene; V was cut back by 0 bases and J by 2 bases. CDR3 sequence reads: CASSLARRGAYNEQFF. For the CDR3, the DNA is TGTGCCAGCAGCTTGGCCCGGCGGGGGGCCTACAATGAGCAGTTCTTC.

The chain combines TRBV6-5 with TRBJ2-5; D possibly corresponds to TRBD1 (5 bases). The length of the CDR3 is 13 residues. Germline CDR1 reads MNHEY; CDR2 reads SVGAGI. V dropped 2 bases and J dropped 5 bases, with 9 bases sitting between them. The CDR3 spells CASSYGARETQYF. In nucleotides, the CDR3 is TGTGCCAGCAGTTACGGGGCAAGGGAGACCCAGTACTTC.

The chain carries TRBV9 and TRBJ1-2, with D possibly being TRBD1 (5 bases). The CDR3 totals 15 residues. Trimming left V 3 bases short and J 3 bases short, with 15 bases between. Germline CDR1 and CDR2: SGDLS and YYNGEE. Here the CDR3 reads CASSEREGLDYGYTF. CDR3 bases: TGTGCCAGCAGCGAGAGGGAGGGGTTGGACTATGGCTACACCTTC.

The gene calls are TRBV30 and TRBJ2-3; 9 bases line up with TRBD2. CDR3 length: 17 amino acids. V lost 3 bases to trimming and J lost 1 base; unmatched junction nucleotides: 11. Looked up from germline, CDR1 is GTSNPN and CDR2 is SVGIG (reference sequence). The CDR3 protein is CAWRVVAGASGTDTQYF. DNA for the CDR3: TGTGCCTGGAGGGTCGTAGCGGGAGCATCGGGCACAGATACGCAGTATTTT.

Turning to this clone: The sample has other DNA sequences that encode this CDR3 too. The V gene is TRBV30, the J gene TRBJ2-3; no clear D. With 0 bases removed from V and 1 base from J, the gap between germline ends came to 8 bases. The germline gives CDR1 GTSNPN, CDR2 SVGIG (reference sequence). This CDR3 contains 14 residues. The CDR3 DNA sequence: TGTGCCTGGAGTGTACTCGGAGGCACAGATACGCAGTATTTT. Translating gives CAWSVLGGTDTQYF.

The CDR3 DNA is TGTGCCAGCAGTGAGGTAGGACACTCCTACGAGCAGTACTTC. Amino acid sequence: CASSEVGHSYEQYF. This chain joins TRBV6-1 and TRBJ2-7, with D possibly matching TRBD1 (5 bases). V was shortened by 3 bases and J by 0 bases, with 9 bases between the two germline ends. This CDR3 is 14 amino acids long. From germline, CDR1 is MNHNS and CDR2 SASEGT.

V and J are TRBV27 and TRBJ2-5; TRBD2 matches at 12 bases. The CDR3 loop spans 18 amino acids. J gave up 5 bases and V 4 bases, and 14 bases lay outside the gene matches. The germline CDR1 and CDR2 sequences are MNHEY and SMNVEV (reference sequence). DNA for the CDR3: TGTGCCAGCAGTTCACTCCTAGCGGGAGGGCCCTCCCGGGAGACCCAGTACTTC. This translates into CASSSLLAGGPSRETQYF.

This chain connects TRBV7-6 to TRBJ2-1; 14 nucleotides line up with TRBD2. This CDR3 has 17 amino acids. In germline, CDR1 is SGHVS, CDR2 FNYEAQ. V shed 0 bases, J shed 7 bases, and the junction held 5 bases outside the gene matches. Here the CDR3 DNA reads TGTGCCAGCAGCTTAGCATCGGGACTAGCGGGAGTAAATGAGCAGTTCTTC. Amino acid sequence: CASSLASGLAGVNEQFF.

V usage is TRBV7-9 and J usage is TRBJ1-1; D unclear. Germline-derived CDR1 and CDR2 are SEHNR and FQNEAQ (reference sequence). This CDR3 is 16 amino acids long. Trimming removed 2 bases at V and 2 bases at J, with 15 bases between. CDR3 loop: CASSLIGLSPNTEAFF. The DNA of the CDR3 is TGTGCCAGCAGCTTAATCGGTCTGAGCCCAAACACTGAAGCTTTCTTT.

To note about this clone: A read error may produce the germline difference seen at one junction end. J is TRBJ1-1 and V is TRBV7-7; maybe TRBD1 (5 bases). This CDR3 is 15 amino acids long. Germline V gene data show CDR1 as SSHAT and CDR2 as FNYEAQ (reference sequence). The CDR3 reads CASSLLGRENTEAFF. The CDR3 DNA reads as TGTGCTAGCAGCTTACTGGGCAGGGAGAACACTGAAGCTTTCTTT.

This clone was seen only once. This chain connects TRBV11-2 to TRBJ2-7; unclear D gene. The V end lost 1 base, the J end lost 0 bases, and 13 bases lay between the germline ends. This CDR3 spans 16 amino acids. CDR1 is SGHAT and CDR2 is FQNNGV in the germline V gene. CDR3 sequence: CASSLGYRSSSYEQYF. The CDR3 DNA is TGTGCCAGCAGCTTAGGGTACCGCTCGAGCTCCTACGAGCAGTACTTC.

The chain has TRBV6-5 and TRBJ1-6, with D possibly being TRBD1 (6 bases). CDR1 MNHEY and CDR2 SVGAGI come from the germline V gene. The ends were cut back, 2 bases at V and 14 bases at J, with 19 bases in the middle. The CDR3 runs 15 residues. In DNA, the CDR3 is TGTGCCAGCAGTTACGGACAGTCCGATGGGAGAACCCTCCACTTT. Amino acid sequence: CASSYGQSDGRTLHF.

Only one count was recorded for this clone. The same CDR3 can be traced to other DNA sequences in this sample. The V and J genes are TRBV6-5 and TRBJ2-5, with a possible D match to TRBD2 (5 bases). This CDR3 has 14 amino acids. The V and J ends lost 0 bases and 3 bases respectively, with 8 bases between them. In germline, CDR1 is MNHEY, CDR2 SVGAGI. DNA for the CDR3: TGTGCCAGCAGTTACTCACTAGGCGAAGAGACCCAGTACTTC. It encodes CASSYSLGEETQYF.